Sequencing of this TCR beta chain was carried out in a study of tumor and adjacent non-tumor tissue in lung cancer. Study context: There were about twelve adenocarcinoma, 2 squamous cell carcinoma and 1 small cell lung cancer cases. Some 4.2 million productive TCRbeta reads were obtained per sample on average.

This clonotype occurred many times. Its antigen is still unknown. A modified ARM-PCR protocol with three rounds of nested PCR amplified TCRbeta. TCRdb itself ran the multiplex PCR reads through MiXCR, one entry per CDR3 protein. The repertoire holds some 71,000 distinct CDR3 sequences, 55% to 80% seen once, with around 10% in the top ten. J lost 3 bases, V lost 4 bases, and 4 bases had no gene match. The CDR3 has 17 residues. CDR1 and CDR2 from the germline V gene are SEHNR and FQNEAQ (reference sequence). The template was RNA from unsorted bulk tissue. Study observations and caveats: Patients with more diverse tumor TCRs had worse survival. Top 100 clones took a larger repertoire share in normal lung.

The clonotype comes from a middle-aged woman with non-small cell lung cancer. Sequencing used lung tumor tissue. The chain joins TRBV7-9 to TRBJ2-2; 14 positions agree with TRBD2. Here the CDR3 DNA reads TGTGCCAGCAGCTCCAGACTAGCGGGAGGGGACACCGGGGAGCTGTTTTTT. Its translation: CASSSRLAGGDTGELFF.